A single sample is the source of the 2 T cell receptor beta chains below, sequenced in a study of blood T cell repertoires in COVID-19. The method was immunoSEQ multiplex PCR; TCRdb's version includes in-frame clones alone and lacks a portion of them. The data contain 90,000 to 100,000 clones, 84% of them singletons. Sequenced input: peripheral blood. All receptors come from a man aged 55 to 70 with acute or convalescent COVID-19.

The rearrangement joins TRBV2 to TRBJ2-2, with D tentatively TRBD1 (5 bases). Trimming pared 7 bases from V and 4 bases from J, leaving 13 bases between. Germline loops: CDR1 SNHLY, CDR2 FYNNEI. The CDR3 runs 14 residues. CDR3 residues: CASTSGYGTGELFF. Here the CDR3 DNA reads TGTGCCAGCACGTCAGGGTATGGCACCGGGGAGCTGTTTTTT.

As for this clone: One end of the junction fails to match germline, which may point to a read error. V gene TRBV10-1 combines with J gene TRBJ1-2; 9 bases map to TRBD1. The germline V gene encodes CDR1 WNHNN and CDR2 SYGVQD (reference sequence). The CDR3 is 13 residues long. This chain's CDR3 is CARRGQGLRGYTF. The CDR3 DNA reads TGCGCCCGCAGGGGACAGGGATTAAGAGGCTACACCTTC.